A selection of T cell receptor beta chains follows, all from one sample in a study of cytomegalovirus exposure and HLA in healthy donors. Profiled with immunoSEQ multiplex PCR; TCRdb holds only in-frame clones, not every one. This sample has roughly 120,000 clones, with roughly 90% found just once. Source material: PBMCs. The receptor set was obtained from a woman aged 18-29 years in good health and CMV-seropositive. CDR3s include the opening cysteine and the closing phenylalanine or tryptophan. D genes are given only for firm matches. Clone size is given for some rows only: seen once, a few or many times, or a class if the clone is expanded.

TRBJ1-3 | NA | NA | TRBV30 | TGTGCCTACCGGGAATCTGGAAACACCATATATTTT | CAYRESGNTIYF
TRBJ1-4 | NA | NA | TRBV6-6 | TGTGCCAGCACCCGGAGTTATGGTGATGAAAAACTGTTTTTT | CASTRSYGDEKLFF
TRBJ2-3 | once | NA | TRBV7-8 | TGTGCCAGCAGCTTAGTTCAGGGAACGAATACGCAGTATTTT | CASSLVQGTNTQYF
TRBJ2-3 | NA | NA | TRBV5-1 | TGCGCCAGCAGCGCCTCGACTGGGACAGATACGCAGTATTTT | CASSASTGTDTQYF
TRBJ1-5 | NA | NA | TRBV21-1 | TGTGCCAGCAGCTACCCAGACGGGGAAATCAATCAGCCCCAGCATTTT | CASSYPDGEINQPQHF
TRBJ2-7 | NA | TRBD2 | TRBV9 | TGTGCCAGCAGCGGCGGGGGAACCTACGAGCAGTACTTC | CASSGGGTYEQYF
TRBJ2-4 | NA | NA | TRBV11-3 | TGTGCCAGCAGCCAATCCCCGAGTGGGGCCGCGGTTGGCATTCAGTACTTC | CASSQSPSGAAVGIQYF
TRBJ2-3 | NA | TRBD2 | TRBV10-3 | TGTGCCATCAGTGAGGAGCGGGATGACACGCAGTATTTT | CAISEERDDTQYF
TRBJ1-1 | NA | TRBD1 | TRBV5-1 | TGCGCCAGCAGTTCCACCGGGACAGGGATGAACACTGAAGCTTTCTTT | CASSSTGTGMNTEAFF
TRBJ2-3 | NA | TRBD2 | TRBV7-9 | TGTGCCAGCAGCCTAACGCGGGGGGGCACAGATACGCAGTATTTT | CASSLTRGGTDTQYF
TRBJ1-2 | NA | NA | TRBV11-3 | TGTGCCAGCAGCAAAGGCGGGGGCGTGCAATATGGCTACACCTTC | CASSKGGGVQYGYTF
TRBJ1-2 | NA | TRBD1 | TRBV30 | TGTGCCTGGGGGCGGAAGGACAGGGTCGCCAACTATGGCTACACCTTC | CAWGRKDRVANYGYTF
TRBJ1-2 | once | NA | TRBV7-6 | TGTGCCAGCAGCTTAGCGGCAGGAAACCCTATGGGCTACACCTTC | CASSLAAGNPMGYTF
TRBJ2-7 | NA | TRBD1 | TRBV2 | TGTGCCAGCAGTTCAACACCGGGACAGGCATCCTACGAGCAGTACTTC | CASSSTPGQASYEQYF
TRBJ2-7 | NA | NA | TRBV4-1 | TGCGCCAGCAGCCAAGTAGGGGGACCTTTGAACTTC | CASSQVGGPLNF
TRBJ2-5 | NA | NA | TRBV7-6 | TGTGCCAGCAGCCCCTTAGCGGCCCCCAGGGAGACCCAGTACTTC | CASSPLAAPRETQYF
TRBJ2-1 | NA | NA | TRBV20-1 | TGCAGTGCTAGGAGTTATAATGAGCAGTTCTTC | CSARSYNEQFF
TRBJ2-7 | NA | TRBD1 | TRBV6-1 | TGTGCCAGCAGATCGGGAGGGACAGGGGGAGAGATCTACTTC | CASRSGGTGGEIYF
TRBJ1-2 | NA | NA | TRBV5-6 | TGTGCCAGCAGCTCTGGGAGTACCGGCTATGGCTACACCTTC | CASSSGSTGYGYTF
TRBJ2-7 | NA | NA | TRBV11-3 | TGTGCCAGCAGCGAACCCTGGAGGAAATACGAGCAGTACTTC | CASSEPWRKYEQYF
TRBJ2-7 | NA | NA | TRBV7-2 | TGTGCCAGCAGAAGTCAGGGGTACGAGCAGTACTTC | CASRSQGYEQYF
TRBJ1-2 | NA | NA | TRBV18 | TGTGCCAGCTCCCCCAGGGTTGAGTATGGCTACACCTTC | CASSPRVEYGYTF
TRBJ1-2 | NA | NA | TRBV6-1 | TGTGCCACCTTTCCGACTAGAGGGAACTATGGCTACACCTTC | CATFPTRGNYGYTF
TRBJ1-6 | NA | NA | TRBV21-1 | TGTGCCAGCCCCCCGACTCCTACCCTCCACTTT | CASPPTPTLHF
TRBJ2-3 | NA | TRBD2 | TRBV5-6 | TGTGCCAGCAGCTTTGATCCTAGCGGGAGGTCAGATACGCAGTATTTT | CASSFDPSGRSDTQYF
TRBJ2-2 | once | NA | TRBV11-2 | TGTGCCAGCAGCTCACCGGGGGACGGGGAGCTGTTTTTT | CASSSPGDGELFF
TRBJ1-1 | NA | TRBD1 | TRBV5-1 | TGCGCCAGCAGCCCGGACAGGGTTGGCACTGAAGCTTTCTTT | CASSPDRVGTEAFF
TRBJ2-7 | once | TRBD1 | TRBV6-5 | TGTGCCAGCAGCAGGATGGACAGGGCTTTCGAGCAGTACTTC | CASSRMDRAFEQYF
TRBJ1-1 | NA | NA | TRBV5-6 | TGTGCCAGCAGCTTGGGGGGAGGGTTCACTGAAGCTTTCTTT | CASSLGGGFTEAFF
TRBJ2-2 | NA | TRBD2 | TRBV7-2 | TGTGCCAGCAGCCCCCCGGGAGGGTTCATTCGGACCGGGGAGCTGTTTTTT | CASSPPGGFIRTGELFF
TRBJ2-5 | NA | TRBD1 | TRBV5-4 | TGTGCCAGCAGCCTCGGCCGGGACAGGGGATCACAAGAGACCCAGTACTTC | CASSLGRDRGSQETQYF
TRBJ2-5 | NA | TRBD1 | TRBV7-2 | TGTGCCAGCAGCGCAGGGACAGCTGTACAAGAGACCCAGTACTTC | CASSAGTAVQETQYF
TRBJ1-1 | NA | TRBD1 | TRBV29-1 | TGCAGCTACGAGACAGGGGACACTGAAGCTTTCTTT | CSYETGDTEAFF
TRBJ1-1 | NA | NA | TRBV6-5 | TGTGCCAGCAGTTACTCTCCCAACAGGGTCACTGAAGCTTTCTTT | CASSYSPNRVTEAFF
TRBJ2-7 | NA | TRBD1 | TRBV27 | TGTGCCAGCAGTCCAGGGGGTACCTACGAGCAGTACTTC | CASSPGGTYEQYF
TRBJ2-7 | NA | TRBD2 | TRBV11-2 | TGTGCCAGCAGCTCCCTGCCGCAGGGAGGGGACGAGCAGTACTTC | CASSSLPQGGDEQYF
TRBJ2-2 | NA | NA | TRBV28 | TGTGCCAGCAATTTCAGAAACACCGGGGAGCTGTTTTTT | CASNFRNTGELFF
TRBJ2-7 | NA | NA | TRBV27 | TGTGCCAGCAATGATCAACTTACCCCCTACGAGCAGTACTTC | CASNDQLTPYEQYF
TRBJ2-5 | NA | TRBD2 | TRBV29-1 | TGCAGCGTCCAAGGGACTAGCGATGAGACCCAGTACTTC | CSVQGTSDETQYF
TRBJ2-1 | NA | TRBD2 | TRBV11-2 | TGTGCCAGCAGCTCGGGACTAGCGGGGGGCAATGAGCAGTTCTTC | CASSSGLAGGNEQFF
TRBJ1-3 | NA | NA | TRBV7-2 | TGTGCCAGCAGCTTAGGGACAGGAAACACCATATATTTT | CASSLGTGNTIYF
TRBJ2-5 | NA | TRBD2 | TRBV29-1 | TGCAGCGTTGGAGCGGGAGGAGAGACCCAGTACTTC | CSVGAGGETQYF
TRBJ1-6 | NA | NA | TRBV27 | TGTGCCAGCAGTTTTGGTGCAGGGGTTAATTCACCCCTCCACTTT | CASSFGAGVNSPLHF
TRBJ1-1 | NA | NA | TRBV19 | TGTGCCAGTAGCCGACAGCAAATGAACACTGAAGCTTTCTTT | CASSRQQMNTEAFF
TRBJ2-2 | NA | TRBD2 | TRBV7-2 | TGTGCCAGCAGCTCTAGACTAGCGGGAGTCTCCAGCACCGGGGAGCTGTTTTTT | CASSSRLAGVSSTGELFF
TRBJ1-2 | NA | NA | TRBV16 | TGTGCCAGCAGCCAATCAAGGGGTGGAGGCTACACCTTC | CASSQSRGGGYTF
TRBJ1-2 | NA | NA | TRBV7-8 | TGTGCCAGCAGCTTCCGGCAGGACTATGGCTACACCTTC | CASSFRQDYGYTF
TRBJ1-2 | NA | TRBD1 | TRBV10-2 | TGCGCCAGCAGAGCAGACAGGGTACTTGGCTATGGCTACACCTTC | CASRADRVLGYGYTF
TRBJ1-5 | NA | NA | TRBV25-1 | TGTGCCAGCAGTGAAACCGGGGGGGGTGGCAATCAGCCCCAGCATTTT | CASSETGGGGNQPQHF
TRBJ1-1 | NA | TRBD1 | TRBV29-1 | TGCAGCGCAAGTACCGGGACAGGGAACACTGAAGCTTTCTTT | CSASTGTGNTEAFF
TRBJ1-1 | NA | NA | TRBV2 | TGTGCCAGCAGTGTTAGGAGTGACACTGAAGCTTTCTTT | CASSVRSDTEAFF
TRBJ2-3 | many | TRBD1 | TRBV6-4 | TGTGCCAGCAGTGACGGGACAGGCACAGATACGCAGTATTTT | CASSDGTGTDTQYF
TRBJ1-2 | few | TRBD1 | TRBV7-9 | TGTGCCAGCAGCGCAGACAGGGCTCACAACTATGGCTACACCTTC | CASSADRAHNYGYTF
TRBJ2-2 | NA | TRBD2 | TRBV14 | TGTGCCAGCAGCCAAGATCCACTAGCGGGAGTAACCGGGGAGCTGTTTTTT | CASSQDPLAGVTGELFF
TRBJ1-1 | NA | NA | TRBV27 | TGTGCCAGCAGGCTCTCCGAGGGATCCACTGAAGCTTTCTTT | CASRLSEGSTEAFF